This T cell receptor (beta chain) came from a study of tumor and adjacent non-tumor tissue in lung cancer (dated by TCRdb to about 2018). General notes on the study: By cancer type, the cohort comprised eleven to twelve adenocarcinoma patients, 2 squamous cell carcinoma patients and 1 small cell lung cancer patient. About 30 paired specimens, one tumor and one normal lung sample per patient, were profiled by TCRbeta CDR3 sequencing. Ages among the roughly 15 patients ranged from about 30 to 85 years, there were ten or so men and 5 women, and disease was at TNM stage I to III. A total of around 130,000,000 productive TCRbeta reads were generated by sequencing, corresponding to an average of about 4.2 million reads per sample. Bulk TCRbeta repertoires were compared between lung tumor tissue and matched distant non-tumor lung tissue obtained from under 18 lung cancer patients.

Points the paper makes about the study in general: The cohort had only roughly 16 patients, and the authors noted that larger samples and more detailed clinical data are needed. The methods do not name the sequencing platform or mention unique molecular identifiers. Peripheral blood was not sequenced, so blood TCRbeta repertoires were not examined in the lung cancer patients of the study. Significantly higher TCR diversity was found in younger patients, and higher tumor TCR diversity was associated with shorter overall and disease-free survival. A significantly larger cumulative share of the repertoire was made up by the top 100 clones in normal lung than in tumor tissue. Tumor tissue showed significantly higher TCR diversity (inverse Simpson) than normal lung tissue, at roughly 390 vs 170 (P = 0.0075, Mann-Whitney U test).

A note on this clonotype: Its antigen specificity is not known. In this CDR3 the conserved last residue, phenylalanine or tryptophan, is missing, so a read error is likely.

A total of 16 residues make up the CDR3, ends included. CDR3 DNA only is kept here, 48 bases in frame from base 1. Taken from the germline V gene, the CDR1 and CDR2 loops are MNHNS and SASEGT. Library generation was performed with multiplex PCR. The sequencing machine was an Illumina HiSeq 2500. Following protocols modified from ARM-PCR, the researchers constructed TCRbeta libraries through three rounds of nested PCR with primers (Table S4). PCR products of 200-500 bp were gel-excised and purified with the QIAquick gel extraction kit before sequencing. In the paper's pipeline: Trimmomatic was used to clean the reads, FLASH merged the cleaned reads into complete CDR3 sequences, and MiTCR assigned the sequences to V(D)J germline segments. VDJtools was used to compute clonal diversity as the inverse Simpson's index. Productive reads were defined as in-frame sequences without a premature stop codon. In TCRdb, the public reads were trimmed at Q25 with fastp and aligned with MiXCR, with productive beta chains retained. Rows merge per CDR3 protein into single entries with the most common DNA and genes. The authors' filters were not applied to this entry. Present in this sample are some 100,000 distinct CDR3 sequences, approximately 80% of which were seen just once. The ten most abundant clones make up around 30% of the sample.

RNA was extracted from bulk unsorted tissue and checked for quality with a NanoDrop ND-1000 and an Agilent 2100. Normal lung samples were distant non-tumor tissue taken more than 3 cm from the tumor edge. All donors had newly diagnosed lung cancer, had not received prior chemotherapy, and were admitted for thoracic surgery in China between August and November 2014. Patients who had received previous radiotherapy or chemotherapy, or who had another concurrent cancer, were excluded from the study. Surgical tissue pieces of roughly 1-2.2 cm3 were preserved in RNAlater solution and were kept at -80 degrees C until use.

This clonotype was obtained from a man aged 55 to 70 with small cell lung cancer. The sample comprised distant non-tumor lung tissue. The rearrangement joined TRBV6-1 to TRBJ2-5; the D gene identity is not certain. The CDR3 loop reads CASSGAHTGFQETQYI. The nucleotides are TGTGCTAGCAGTGGAGCACACACCGGGTTTCAAGAGACCCAGTACATC.